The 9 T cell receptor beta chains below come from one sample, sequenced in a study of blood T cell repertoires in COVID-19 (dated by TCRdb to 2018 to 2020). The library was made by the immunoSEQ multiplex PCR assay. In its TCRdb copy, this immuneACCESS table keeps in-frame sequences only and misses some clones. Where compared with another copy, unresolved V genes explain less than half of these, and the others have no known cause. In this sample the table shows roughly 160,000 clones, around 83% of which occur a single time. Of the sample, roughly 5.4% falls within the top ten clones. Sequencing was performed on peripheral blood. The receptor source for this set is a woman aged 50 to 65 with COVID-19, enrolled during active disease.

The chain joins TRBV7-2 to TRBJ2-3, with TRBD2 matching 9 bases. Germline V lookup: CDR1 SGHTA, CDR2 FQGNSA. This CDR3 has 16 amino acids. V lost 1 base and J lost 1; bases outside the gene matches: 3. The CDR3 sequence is CASSLGPSGGTDTQYF. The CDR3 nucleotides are TGTGCCAGCAGCTTAGGTCCTAGCGGGGGCACAGATACGCAGTATTTT.

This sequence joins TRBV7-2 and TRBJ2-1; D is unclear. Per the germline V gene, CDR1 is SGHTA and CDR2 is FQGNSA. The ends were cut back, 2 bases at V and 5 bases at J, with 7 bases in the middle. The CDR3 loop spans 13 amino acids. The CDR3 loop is CASSLTANNEQFF. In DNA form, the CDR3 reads TGTGCCAGCAGCTTAACAGCTAACAATGAGCAGTTCTTC.

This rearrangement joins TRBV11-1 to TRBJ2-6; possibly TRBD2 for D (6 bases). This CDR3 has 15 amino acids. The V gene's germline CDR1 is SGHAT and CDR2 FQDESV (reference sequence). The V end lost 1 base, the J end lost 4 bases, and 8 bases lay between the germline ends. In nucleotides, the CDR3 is TGTGCCAGCAGCTTAGGGGCGGGAGGGGCCAACGTCCTGACTTTC. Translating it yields CASSLGAGGANVLTF.

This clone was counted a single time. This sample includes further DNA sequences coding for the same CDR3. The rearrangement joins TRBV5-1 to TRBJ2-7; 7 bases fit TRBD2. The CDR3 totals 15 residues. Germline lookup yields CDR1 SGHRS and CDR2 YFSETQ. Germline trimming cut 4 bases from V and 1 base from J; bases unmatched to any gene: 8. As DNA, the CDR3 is TGCGCCAGCAGCCCGGGGGGTACGGCTTCCTACGAGCAGTACTTC. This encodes CASSPGGTASYEQYF.

The CDR3 DNA is TGTGCCAGCAGTTTATCGGGACGGGGACAGCCCGCTAACTATGGCTACACCTTC. Its translation is CASSLSGRGQPANYGYTF. The gene calls are TRBV27 and TRBJ1-2; the match to TRBD1 covers 7 bases. The CDR3 has 18 residues. J was trimmed by 0 bases and V by 0 bases; bases with no gene match: 10. Germline CDR1 and CDR2: MNHEY and SMNVEV (reference sequence).

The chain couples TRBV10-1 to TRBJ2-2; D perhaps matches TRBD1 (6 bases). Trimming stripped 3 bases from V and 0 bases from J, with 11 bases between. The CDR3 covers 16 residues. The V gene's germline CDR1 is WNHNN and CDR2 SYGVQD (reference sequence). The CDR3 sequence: CASSDYGQSNTGELFF. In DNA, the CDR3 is TGCGCCAGCAGTGACTACGGACAGTCGAACACCGGGGAGCTGTTTTTT.

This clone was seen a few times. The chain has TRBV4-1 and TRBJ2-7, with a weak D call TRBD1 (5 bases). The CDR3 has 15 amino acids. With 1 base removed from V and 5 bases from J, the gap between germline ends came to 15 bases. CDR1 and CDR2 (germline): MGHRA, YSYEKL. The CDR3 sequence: CASSQAVREGDEQYF. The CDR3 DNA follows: TGCGCCAGCAGCCAAGCTGTCAGGGAAGGCGACGAGCAGTACTTC.

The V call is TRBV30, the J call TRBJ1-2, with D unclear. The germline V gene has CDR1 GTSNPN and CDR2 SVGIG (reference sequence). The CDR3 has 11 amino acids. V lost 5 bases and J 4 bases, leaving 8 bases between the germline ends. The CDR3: CAWGATYGYTF. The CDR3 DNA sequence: TGTGCCTGGGGTGCTACCTATGGCTACACCTTC.

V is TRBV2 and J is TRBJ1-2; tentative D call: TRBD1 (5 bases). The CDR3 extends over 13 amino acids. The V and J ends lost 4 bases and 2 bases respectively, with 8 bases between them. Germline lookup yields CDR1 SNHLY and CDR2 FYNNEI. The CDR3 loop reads CASSGTTNYGYTF. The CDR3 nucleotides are TGTGCCAGCAGTGGGACAACGAACTATGGCTACACCTTC. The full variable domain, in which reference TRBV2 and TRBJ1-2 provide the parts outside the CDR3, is EPEVTQTPSHQVTQMGQEVILRCVPISNHLYFYWYRQILGQKVEFLVSFYNNEISEKSEIFDDQFSVERPDGSNFTLKIRSTKLEDSAMYFCASSGTTNYGYTFGSGTRLTVV.